The source of this T cell receptor beta chain is a study of T cell responses to AZD1222 COVID-19 vaccine. V lost 3 bases and J lost 1, with 16 bases in between. The CDR3 is 17 residues long. CDR1 is MDHEN, CDR2 SYDVKM, per germline. Overall study results and limits: Females made up more of the donors, who were largely white British, and clonal diversity may have come out too low.

To note about this clone: Its antigen remains unknown.

TCRdb's copy holds only in-frame clones and misses some; the assay was immunoSEQ multiplex PCR. This sample has over 100,000 clones, with approximately 84% found just once. This rearrangement joins TRBV28 to TRBJ1-5; D not certain. The receptor was isolated from an adult in good health. The sample in question was peripheral blood, obtained on day 0 of AZD1222 vaccination. The CDR3 here is CASSFVMRVGSNQPQHF. CDR3 in DNA: TGTGCCAGCAGTTTTGTCATGCGGGTGGGAAGCAATCAGCCCCAGCATTTT.